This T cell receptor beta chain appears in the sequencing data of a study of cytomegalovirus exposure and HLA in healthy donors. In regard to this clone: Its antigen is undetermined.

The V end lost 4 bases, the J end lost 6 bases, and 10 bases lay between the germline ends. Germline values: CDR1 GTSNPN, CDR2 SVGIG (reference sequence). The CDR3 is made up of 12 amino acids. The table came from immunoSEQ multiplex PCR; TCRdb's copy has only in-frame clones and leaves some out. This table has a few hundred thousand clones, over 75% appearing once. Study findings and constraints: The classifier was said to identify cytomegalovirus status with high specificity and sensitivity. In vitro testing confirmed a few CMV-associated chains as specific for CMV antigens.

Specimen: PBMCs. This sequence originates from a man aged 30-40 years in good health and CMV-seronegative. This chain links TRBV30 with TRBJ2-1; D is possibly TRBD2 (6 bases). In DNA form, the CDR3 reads TGTGCCTGGAAACTAGCAGGCAATGAGCAGTTCTTC. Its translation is CAWKLAGNEQFF.